This TCR beta chain was sequenced during a study of blood T cell repertoires in COVID-19. The overall study: The United States, Italy and Spain were the sources of the acute and convalescent COVID-19 samples.

CDR3 length equals 17 residues. The germline gives CDR1 LNHNV, CDR2 YYDKDF (reference sequence). V shed 3 bases, J shed 6 bases, and the junction held 8 bases outside the gene matches. In the authors' workflow: Estimates of nucleated cell counts were drawn from the amplification of reference gene primers. The repertoire was sequenced with immunoSEQ multiplex PCR; TCRdb's copy has only in-frame clones and lacks some. That table supplies the V and J calls and clone size; D and trimming were determined from the DNA. The sample has more than 95,000 clones, 70% to 90% seen once; the top ten hold around 3.4%.

Sequencing used peripheral blood. The TCR sequence derives from a woman aged 55-75 years with acute or convalescent COVID-19. This chain joins TRBV15 and TRBJ2-3; 14 bases are shared with TRBD2. In DNA form, the CDR3 reads TGTGCCACCAGCAGGGGCCCCGGGACTAGCGGGAGTGATACGCAGTATTTT. Translation: CATSRGPGTSGSDTQYF.